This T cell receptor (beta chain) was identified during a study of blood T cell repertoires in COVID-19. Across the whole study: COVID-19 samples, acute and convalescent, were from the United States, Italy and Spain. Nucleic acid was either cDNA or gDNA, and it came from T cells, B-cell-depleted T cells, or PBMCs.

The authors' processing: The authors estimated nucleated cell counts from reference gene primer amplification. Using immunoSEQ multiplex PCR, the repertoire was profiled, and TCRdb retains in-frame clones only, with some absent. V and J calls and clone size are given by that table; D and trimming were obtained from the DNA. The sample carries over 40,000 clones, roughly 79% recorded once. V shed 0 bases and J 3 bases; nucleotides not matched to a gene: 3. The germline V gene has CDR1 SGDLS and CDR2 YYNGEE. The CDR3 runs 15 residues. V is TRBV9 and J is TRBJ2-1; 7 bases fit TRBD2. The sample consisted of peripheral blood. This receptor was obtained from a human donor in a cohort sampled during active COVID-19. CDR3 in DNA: TGTGCCAGCAGCGTAGACCTAGCGGTCTACAATGAGCAGTTCTTC. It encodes CASSVDLAVYNEQFF.